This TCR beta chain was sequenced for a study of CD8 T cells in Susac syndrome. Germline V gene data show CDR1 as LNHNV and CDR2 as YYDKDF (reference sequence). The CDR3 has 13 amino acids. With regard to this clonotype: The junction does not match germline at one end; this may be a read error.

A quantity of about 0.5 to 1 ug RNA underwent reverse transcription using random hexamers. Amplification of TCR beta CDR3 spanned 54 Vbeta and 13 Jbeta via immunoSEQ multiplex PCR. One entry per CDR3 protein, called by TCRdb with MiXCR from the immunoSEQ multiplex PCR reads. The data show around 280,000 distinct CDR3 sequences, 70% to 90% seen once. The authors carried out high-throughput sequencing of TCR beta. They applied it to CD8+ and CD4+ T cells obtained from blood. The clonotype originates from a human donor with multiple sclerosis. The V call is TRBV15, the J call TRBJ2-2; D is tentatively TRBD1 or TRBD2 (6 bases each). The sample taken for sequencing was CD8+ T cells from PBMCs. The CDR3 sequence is CASEQGGTGDLFF. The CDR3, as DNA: TGTGCCAGCGAACAGGGAGGCACCGGGGATCTGTTTTTT.